Sequencing of this TCR beta chain was carried out in a study of T-cell reconstitution after alpha-beta-depleted transplantation in children. In this sample, this clonotype turned up a few times. V dropped 0 bases and J dropped 0 bases, with 11 bases sitting between them. This CDR3 has 15 amino acids. Looked up from germline, CDR1 is SQVTM and CDR2 is ANQGSEA. Unique molecular identifiers were used to barcode this TCRbeta library. Each CDR3 protein gets one entry after TCRdb re-called the PCR reads with MiXCR. The sample includes about 610,000 distinct CDR3 sequences, about 11% seen only once; the top ten take around 4%.

This chain joins TRBV29-1 and TRBJ1-2; no reliable D call. The source of this sequence is a human donor who donated a stem cell graft to a child with acute myeloid leukemia. Sequencing used PBMCs from the stem cell graft donor, obtained from the stem cell graft. The CDR3 reads CSVEDDGRSNYGYTF. In DNA form, the CDR3 reads TGCAGCGTTGAAGACGACGGACGATCTAACTATGGCTACACCTTC.